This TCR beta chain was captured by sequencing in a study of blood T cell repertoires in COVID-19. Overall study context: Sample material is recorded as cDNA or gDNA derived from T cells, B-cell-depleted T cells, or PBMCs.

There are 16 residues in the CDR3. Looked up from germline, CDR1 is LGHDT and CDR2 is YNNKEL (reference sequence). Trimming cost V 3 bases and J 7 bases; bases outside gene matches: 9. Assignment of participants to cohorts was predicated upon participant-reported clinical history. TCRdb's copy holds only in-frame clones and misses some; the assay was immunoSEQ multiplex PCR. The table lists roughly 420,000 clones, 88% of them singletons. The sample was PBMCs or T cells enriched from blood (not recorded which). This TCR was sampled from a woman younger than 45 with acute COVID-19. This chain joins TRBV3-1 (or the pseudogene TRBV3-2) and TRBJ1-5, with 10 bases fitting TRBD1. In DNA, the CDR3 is TGTGCCAGCAGCCACTCGGGACAGGGGATCATACAGCCCCAGCATTTT. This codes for CASSHSGQGIIQPQHF.